This T cell receptor beta chain came from a study of early T cells in non-severe SARS-CoV-2 infection (dated by TCRdb to about 2021). About the study as a whole: Bulk RNA from unsorted whole blood was used for TCR sequencing, so alpha and beta chains could not be paired. What the study reported, not specific to this receptor: VDJdb matching was skewed toward anti-spike CD8 responses, so virus-specific expansions were likely underestimated and private and CD4 specificities were missed.

A case-control design nested within a healthcare worker cohort in London, UK, was used, with weekly nasopharyngeal swab PCR tests and blood sampling performed. Healthcare workers were enrolled in the week of the UK lockdown, from 23 to 31 March 2020, and were followed every week for up to roughly 15 weeks. CDR1 and CDR2, looked up from the germline V gene (reference sequence), are GTSNPN and SVGIG. V is reduced by 4 bases and J by 13 bases, leaving a spacing of 22 bases between them. The cysteine opens and the phenylalanine closes a CDR3 of 13 amino acids. Only CDR3 DNA remains: 39 bases, in frame from the first base. On this clonotype itself: The specificity of this receptor is unknown. A read error is possible here, since a much larger clone lies one base away.

The library was generated by 5' RACE. TCRdb shows the sequencer as NextSeq 500. Unique molecular identifiers were attached to individual cDNA molecules in the TCR library protocol so that sequencing error and PCR bias could be corrected. TCR alpha and beta chains were both sequenced, and the abundances of alpha and beta sequences in each sample were closely correlated with each other. In the authors' own workflow: V gene, J gene and CDR3 annotation of TCR sequences was performed with Decombinator V4. Expanded TCRs were defined as changing significantly between any two time points under a Poisson model with p below 0.0001. TCR abundances were normalised to the total number of TCRs sequenced per sample and expressed as counts per million. MAIT TCRs were defined by TRAV1-2 paired with TRAJ12, TRAJ20 or TRAJ33, and iNKT TCRs by TRAV10 paired with TRAJ18. VDJdb, accessed 1 November 2021, was searched for CMV, EBV and SARS-CoV-2 annotated TCRs, with TCRs annotated for multiple antigens excluded. In-frame beta chains were kept once TCRdb had trimmed the public reads at Q25 with fastp and called clones with MiXCR. Entries that share a CDR3 protein sequence are merged under the most common genes and DNA. The authors' filters were not applied to this entry. This sample is represented by tens of thousands of distinct CDR3 sequences; about 2.7% of them were singletons. The ten most abundant clones make up under 0.75% of the sample.

The sample comprised whole blood. This receptor was identified in an adult who was a healthcare worker with PCR-confirmed SARS-CoV-2 infection or an uninfected control (not recorded which). Recombination joined TRBV30 with TRBJ1-1; confidence is insufficient to name the D gene. For the CDR3, the sequence is CAWTSGRTLKLFF. The base sequence is TGTGCCTGGACCTCAGGTAGAACACTGAAGCTTTTCTTT.